The 12 T cell receptor beta chains listed next were all sequenced from one sample in a study of T and B cells in COVID-19 patients. Each TRB amplification used about 230-550 ng of genomic DNA from blood. TRB rearrangements were amplified by multiplex PCR with BIOMED2 TRB-A/B primers. MiXCR, run by TCRdb on the multiplex PCR reads, gives a single entry per CDR3 protein. In the table there are around 7,200 distinct CDR3 sequences, about a third of which are singletons. The sequenced material came from blood. The receptors were sampled from a human donor who had recovered from COVID-19.

By share, this clonotype ranks as medium-sized. The rearrangement links TRBV6-4 to TRBJ2-6; the D is unclear. The CDR3 sequence is 16 residues long. Germline V CDR1 and CDR2: MRHNA, SNTAGT. With 2 bases removed from V and 0 bases from J, the gap between germline ends came to 8 bases. The CDR3 reads CASSDASNSGANVLTF. CDR3 DNA: TGTGCCAGCAGTGACGCCAGCAACTCTGGGGCCAACGTCCTGACTTTC.

V usage is TRBV20-1 and J usage is TRBJ2-1; 10 bases fit TRBD2. The ends lost 1 base at V and 9 bases at J; junction bases unmatched: 9. The CDR3 length is 15 residues. The germline CDR1 and CDR2 sequences are DFQATT and SNEGSKA (reference sequence). CDR3 nucleotides: TGCAGTGCTAGAGTGGCTAGCGGGGGAAAAGGTGAGCAGTTCTTC. It specifies CSARVASGGKGEQFF.

CDR3 coding DNA: TGTGCCAGCAGTTTATATGGGGCCTACGAGCAGTACGTC. It encodes CASSLYGAYEQYV. The J gene is TRBJ2-7, the V gene TRBV12-3 or TRBV12-4; the D is unclear. The CDR3 has 13 amino acids. V was clipped by 2 bases and J by 2 bases, with 7 bases between them.

In its sample, this clonotype was seen a few times. CDR3: CASRDRDRCNEQYV. The CDR3 nucleotides are TGTGCCAGCAGGGACCGGGACAGGTGTAACGAGCAGTACGTC. The chain employs TRBV27 and TRBJ2-7, with TRBD1 identical over 8 bases. This CDR3 is built from 14 residues. The V gene's germline CDR1 is MNHEY and CDR2 SMNVEV (reference sequence). The junction had 9 bases not matched to a gene; V was cut back by 6 bases and J by 5 bases.

The chain recombines TRBV19 with TRBJ2-6; no clear D. Per the germline V gene, CDR1 is LNHDA and CDR2 is SQIVND (reference sequence). The CDR3 totals 14 residues. The CDR3 DNA reads as TGTGGTTCGGGTGGCCTCTCTGGGGCCAACGTCCTGACTTTC. It codes for CGSGGLSGANVLTF.

This clonotype was recorded a few times. The CDR3 DNA is TGTGCCAGCAAAGAGTCAGGGGCTTACGAGCAGTACTTC. This encodes CASKESGAYEQYF. J is TRBJ2-7 and V is TRBV6-2 or TRBV6-3; D possibly corresponds to TRBD1 (6 bases). This CDR3 spans 13 amino acids. Trimming removed 7 bases at V and 4 bases at J, with 14 bases between. From germline, CDR1 is MNHEY and CDR2 SVGEGT.

Relative to its sample, this clonotype is medium-sized (0.01 to 0.1%). The V and J genes are TRBV19 and TRBJ1-5; tentatively, D is TRBD1 (5 bases). Germline V gene data show CDR1 as LNHDA and CDR2 as SQIVND (reference sequence). V was pared by 8 bases and J by 7 bases, with 18 bases between. CDR3 length: 14 amino acids. CDR3 protein: CASQQGSQGQPQHF. In DNA, the CDR3 is TGTGCCAGTCAGCAGGGAAGCCAAGGGCAGCCCCAGCATTTT.

A note on this clonotype: A much larger clone is a single base away; this may be a read error. The chain couples TRBV13 to TRBJ1-6; D call uncertain. The CDR3 length is 13 residues. The germline gives CDR1 PRHDT, CDR2 FYEKMQ (reference sequence). The CDR3 nucleotides read TGTGTCAGCAGCTTAGTCAGGAATTCACCCCTCCACTTT. This encodes CVSSLVRNSPLHF.

The gene calls are TRBV18 and TRBJ1-1, with D possibly being TRBD1 (6 bases). CDR1 and CDR2 (germline): KGHSH, LQKENI. Trimming stripped 10 bases from V and 5 bases from J, with 23 bases between. The CDR3 has 15 residues. CDR3 region: CATMAGGRSGTEAFF. The DNA of the CDR3 is TGTGCCACCATGGCGGGGGGCAGGAGTGGGACTGAAGCTTTCTTT.

V gene TRBV29-1 combines with J gene TRBJ1-1, with no clear D. CDR1 and CDR2 from the germline V gene are SQVTM and ANQGSEA. The V and J ends lost 6 bases and 3 bases respectively, with 17 bases between them. This CDR3 is 14 amino acids long. CDR3 DNA sequence: TGCAGCGTGCGTCAAGGGCCGGTGTACACTGAAGCTTTCTTT. This codes for CSVRQGPVYTEAFF.

Sample share makes this clonotype medium-sized. The chain couples TRBV19 to TRBJ1-2; D not resolved. Between the trimmed V and J ends, which lost 2 bases and 4 bases, there was a span of 8 bases. The CDR3 totals 13 residues. The V gene's germline CDR1 is LNHDA and CDR2 SQIVND (reference sequence). The DNA of the CDR3 is TGTGCCAGTAGTATAAGCCTCTCCTATGGCTACACCTTC. Translated: CASSISLSYGYTF.

This clonotype was observed a handful of times. V is TRBV27 and J is TRBJ1-3; D is uncertain. The CDR3 contains 14 residues. V was shortened by 5 bases and J by 0 bases, with 8 bases between the two germline ends. From germline, CDR1 is MNHEY and CDR2 SMNVEV (reference sequence). The DNA of the CDR3 is TGTGCCAGCAGTCCCTCAAACTCTGGAAACACCATATATTTT. Translation: CASSPSNSGNTIYF.